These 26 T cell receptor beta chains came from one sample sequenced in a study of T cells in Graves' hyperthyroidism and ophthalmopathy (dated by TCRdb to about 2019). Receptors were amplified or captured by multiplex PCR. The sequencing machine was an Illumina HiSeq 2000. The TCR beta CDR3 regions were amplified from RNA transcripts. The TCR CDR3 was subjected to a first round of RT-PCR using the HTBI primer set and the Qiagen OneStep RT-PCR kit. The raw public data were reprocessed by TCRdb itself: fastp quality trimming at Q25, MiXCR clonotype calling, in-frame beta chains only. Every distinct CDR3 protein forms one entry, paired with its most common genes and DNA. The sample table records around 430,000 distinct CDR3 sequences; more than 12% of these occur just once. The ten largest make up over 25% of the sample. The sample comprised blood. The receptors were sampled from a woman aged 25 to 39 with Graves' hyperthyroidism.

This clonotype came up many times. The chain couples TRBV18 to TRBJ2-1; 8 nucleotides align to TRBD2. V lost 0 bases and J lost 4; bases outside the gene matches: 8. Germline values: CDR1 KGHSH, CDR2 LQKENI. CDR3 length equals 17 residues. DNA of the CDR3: TGTGCCAGCTCACCACCGTGGACTAGCAGACGGTACAATGAGCAGTTCTTC. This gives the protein CASSPPWTSRRYNEQFF.

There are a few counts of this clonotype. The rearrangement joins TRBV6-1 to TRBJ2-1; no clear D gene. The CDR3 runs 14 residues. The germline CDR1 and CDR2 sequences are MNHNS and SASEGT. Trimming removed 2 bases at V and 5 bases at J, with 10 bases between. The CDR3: CASSEQGLNNEQFF. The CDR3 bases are TGTGCCAGCAGTGAACAAGGGCTGAACAATGAGCAGTTCTTC.

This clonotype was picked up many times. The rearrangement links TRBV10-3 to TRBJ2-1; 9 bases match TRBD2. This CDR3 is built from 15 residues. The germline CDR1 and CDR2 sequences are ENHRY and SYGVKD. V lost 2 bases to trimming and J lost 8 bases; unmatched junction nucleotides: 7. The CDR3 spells CAISERMAGGDEQFF. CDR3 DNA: TGTGCCATCAGTGAGCGAATGGCGGGAGGGGATGAGCAGTTCTTC.

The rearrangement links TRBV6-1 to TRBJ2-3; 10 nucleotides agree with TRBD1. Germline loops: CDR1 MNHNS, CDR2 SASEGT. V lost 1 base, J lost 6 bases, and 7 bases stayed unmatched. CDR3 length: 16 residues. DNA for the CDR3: TGTGCCAGCAGTGAAGAGACAGGGGGCTCGGTGGATACGCAGTATTTT. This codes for CASSEETGGSVDTQYF.

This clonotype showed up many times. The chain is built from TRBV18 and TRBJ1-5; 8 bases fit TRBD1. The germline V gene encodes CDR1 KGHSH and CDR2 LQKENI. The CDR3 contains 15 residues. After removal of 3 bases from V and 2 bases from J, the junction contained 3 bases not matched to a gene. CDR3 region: CASSPSQGGNQPQHF. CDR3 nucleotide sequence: TGTGCCAGCTCACCGTCACAGGGGGGCAATCAGCCCCAGCATTTT.

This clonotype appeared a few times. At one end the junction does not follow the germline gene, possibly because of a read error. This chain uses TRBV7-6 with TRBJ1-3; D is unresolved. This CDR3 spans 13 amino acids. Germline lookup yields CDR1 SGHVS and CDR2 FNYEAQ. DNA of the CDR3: TGTGCCAGCAACTTAGCTCCTTGGGTAGGCATATATTTT. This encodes CASNLAPWVGIYF.

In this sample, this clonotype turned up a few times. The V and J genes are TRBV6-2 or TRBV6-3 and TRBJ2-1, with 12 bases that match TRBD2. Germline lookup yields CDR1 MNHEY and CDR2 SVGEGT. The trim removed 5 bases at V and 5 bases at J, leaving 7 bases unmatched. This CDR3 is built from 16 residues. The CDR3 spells CASSQSSGRGDNEQFF. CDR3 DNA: TGTGCCAGCAGTCAATCTAGCGGGAGGGGGGACAATGAGCAGTTCTTC.

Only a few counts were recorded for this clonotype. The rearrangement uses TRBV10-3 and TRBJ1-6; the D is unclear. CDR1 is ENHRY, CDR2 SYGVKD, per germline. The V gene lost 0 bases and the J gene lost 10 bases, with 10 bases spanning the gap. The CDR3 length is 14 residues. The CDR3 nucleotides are TGTGCCATCAGTGAGTCTAGGGTAAAATCACCCCTCCACTTT. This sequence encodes CAISESRVKSPLHF.

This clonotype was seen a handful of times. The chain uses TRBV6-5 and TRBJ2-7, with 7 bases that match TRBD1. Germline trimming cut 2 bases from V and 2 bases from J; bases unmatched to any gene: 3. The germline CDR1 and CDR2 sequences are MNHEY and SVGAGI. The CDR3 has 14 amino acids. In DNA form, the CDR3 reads TGTGCCAGCAGTTACGCACAGGGGACCTACGAGCAGTACTTC. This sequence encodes CASSYAQGTYEQYF.

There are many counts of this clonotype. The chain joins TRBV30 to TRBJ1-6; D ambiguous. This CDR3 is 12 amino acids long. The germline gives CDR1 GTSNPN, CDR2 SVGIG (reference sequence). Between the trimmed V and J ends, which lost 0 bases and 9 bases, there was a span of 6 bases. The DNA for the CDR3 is TGTGCCTGGAGTGTACAACTTTCACCCCTCCACTTT. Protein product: CAWSVQLSPLHF.

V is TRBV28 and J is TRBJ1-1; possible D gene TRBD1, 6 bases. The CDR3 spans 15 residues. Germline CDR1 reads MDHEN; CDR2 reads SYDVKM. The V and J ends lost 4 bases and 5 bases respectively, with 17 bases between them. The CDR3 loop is CASSSTTGLTTEAFF. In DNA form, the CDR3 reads TGTGCCAGCAGTTCGACCACAGGGTTGACAACTGAAGCTTTCTTT.

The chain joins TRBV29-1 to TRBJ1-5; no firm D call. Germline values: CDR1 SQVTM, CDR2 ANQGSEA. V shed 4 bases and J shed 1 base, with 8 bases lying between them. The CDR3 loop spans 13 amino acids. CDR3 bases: TGCAGCGTTGGTGACACGAGCAATCAGCCCCAGCATTTT. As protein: CSVGDTSNQPQHF.

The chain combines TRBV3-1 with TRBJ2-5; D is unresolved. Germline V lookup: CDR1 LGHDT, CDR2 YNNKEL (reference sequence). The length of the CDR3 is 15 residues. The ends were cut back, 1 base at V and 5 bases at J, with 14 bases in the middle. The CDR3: CASSQGFTPGETQYF. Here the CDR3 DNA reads TGTGCCAGCAGCCAAGGGTTCACACCCGGCGAGACCCAGTACTTC.

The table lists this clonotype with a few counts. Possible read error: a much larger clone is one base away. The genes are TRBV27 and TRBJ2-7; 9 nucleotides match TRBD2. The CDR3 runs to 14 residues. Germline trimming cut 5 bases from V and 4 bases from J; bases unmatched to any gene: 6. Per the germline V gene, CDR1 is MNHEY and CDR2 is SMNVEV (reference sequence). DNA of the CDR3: TGTGCCAGCAGTCGACTAGCGGAAGTTTACGAGCAGTACTTC. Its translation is CASSRLAEVYEQYF.

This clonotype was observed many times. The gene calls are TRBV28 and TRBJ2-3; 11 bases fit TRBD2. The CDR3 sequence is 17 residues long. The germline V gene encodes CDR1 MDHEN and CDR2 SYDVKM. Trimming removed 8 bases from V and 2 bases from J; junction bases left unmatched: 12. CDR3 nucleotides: TGTGCCAGCGGTGTGACTAGCGGGGCGATACTCACAGATACGCAGTATTTT. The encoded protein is CASGVTSGAILTDTQYF.

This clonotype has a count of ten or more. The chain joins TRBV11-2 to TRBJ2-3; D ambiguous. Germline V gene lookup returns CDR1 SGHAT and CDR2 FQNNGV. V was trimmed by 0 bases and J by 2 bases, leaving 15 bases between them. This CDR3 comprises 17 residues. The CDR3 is CASSLEYYVYSTDTQYF. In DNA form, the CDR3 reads TGTGCCAGCAGCTTAGAATATTATGTATACTCCACAGATACGCAGTATTTT.

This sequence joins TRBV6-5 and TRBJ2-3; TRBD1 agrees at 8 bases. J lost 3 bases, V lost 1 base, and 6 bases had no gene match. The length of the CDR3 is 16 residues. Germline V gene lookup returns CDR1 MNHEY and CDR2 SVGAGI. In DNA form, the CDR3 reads TGTGCCAGCAGTTACTACTCGGGACAGGAGACAGATACGCAGTATTTT. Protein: CASSYYSGQETDTQYF.

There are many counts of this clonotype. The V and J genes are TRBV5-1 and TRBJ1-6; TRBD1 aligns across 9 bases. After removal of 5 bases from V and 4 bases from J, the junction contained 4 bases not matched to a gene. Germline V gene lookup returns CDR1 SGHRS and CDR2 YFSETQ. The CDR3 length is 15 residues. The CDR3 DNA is TGCGCCAGCAGACGACAGGGGGAGTATAATTCACCCCTCCACTTT. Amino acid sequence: CASRRQGEYNSPLHF.

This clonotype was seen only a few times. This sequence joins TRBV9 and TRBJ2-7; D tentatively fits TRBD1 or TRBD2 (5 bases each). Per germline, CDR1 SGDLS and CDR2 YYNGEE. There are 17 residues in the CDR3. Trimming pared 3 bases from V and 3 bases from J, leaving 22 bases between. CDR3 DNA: TGTGCCAGCAGCGCAAGACCTCACAGAGATGGGGGCTACGAGCAGTACTTC. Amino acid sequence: CASSARPHRDGGYEQYF.

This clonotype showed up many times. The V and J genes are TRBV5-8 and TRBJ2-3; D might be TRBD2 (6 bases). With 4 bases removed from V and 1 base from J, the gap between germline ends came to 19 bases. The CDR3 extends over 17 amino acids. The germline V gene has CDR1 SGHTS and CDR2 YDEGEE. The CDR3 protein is CASSPTGGAARTDTQYF. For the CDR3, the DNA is TGTGCCAGCAGCCCTACCGGGGGAGCGGCCCGCACAGATACGCAGTATTTT.

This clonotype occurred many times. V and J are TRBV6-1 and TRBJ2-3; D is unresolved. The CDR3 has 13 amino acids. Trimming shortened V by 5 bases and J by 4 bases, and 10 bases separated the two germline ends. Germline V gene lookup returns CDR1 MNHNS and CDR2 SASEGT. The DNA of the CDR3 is TGTGCCAGCAGTACCCATGGGGCAGATACGCAGTATTTT. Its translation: CASSTHGADTQYF.

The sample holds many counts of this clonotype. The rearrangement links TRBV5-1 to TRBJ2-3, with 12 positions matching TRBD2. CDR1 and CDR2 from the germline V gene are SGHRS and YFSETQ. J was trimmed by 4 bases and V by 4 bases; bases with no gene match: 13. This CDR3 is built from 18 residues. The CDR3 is CASSVGLAGSRGSDTQYF. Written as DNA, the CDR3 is TGCGCCAGCAGCGTTGGACTAGCGGGGTCGAGGGGGTCAGATACGCAGTATTTT. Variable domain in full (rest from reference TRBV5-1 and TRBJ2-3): KAGVTQTPRYLIKTRGQQVTLSCSPISGHRSVSWYQQTPGQGLQFLFEYFSETQRNKGNFPGRFSGRQFSNSRSEMNVSTLELGDSALYLCASSVGLAGSRGSDTQYFGPGTRLTVL.

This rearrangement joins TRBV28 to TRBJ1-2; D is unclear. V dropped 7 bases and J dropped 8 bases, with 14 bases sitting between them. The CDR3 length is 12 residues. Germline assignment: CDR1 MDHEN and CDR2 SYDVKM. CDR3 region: CASTNPLGGYTF. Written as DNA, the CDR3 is TGTGCCAGCACCAACCCCCTGGGGGGCTACACCTTC.

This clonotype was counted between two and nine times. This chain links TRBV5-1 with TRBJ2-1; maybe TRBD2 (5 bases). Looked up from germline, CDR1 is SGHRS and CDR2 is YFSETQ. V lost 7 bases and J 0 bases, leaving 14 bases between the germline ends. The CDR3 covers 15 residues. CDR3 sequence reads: CASSKRVGSYNEQFF. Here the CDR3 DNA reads TGCGCCAGCTCTAAGAGGGTCGGCTCCTACAATGAGCAGTTCTTC.

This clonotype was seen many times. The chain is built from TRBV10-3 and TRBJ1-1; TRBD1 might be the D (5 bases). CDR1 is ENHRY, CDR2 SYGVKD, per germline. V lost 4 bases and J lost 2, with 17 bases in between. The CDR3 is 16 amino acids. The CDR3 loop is CAISAHATEINTEAFF. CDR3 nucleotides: TGTGCCATCAGTGCCCATGCGACAGAGATAAACACTGAAGCTTTCTTT.

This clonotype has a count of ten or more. CDR3 sequence: CASSLDSGLGQPQHF. The DNA of the CDR3 is TGTGCCAGCAGCTTAGATTCAGGGCTAGGTCAGCCCCAGCATTTT. The V and J genes are TRBV7-8 and TRBJ1-5; weak D call: TRBD1 (5 bases). Germline assignment: CDR1 SGHVS and CDR2 FQNEAQ. CDR3 length: 15 residues. Trimming cost V 1 base and J 6 bases, with 13 bases left between them. Looking up the rest from reference TRBV7-8 and TRBJ1-5 gives the full variable domain: GAGVSQSPRYKVAKRGQDVALRCDPISGHVSLFWYQQALGQGPEFLTYFQNEAQLDKSGLPSDRFFAERPEGSVSTLKIQRTQQEDSAVYLCASSLDSGLGQPQHFGDGTRLSIL.